This record looks at one T cell receptor (beta chain) sequence and its context. The antigen remains undetermined. With 5 bases removed from V and 1 base from J, the gap between germline ends came to 12 bases. Per the germline V gene, CDR1 is MNHEY and CDR2 is SMNVEV (reference sequence). CDR3 size: 14 residues. Sequencing was performed with immunoSEQ multiplex PCR; in TCRdb, only in-frame clones are kept and a portion is missing. The sample lists roughly 100,000 clones, 75% to 90% occurring once. Specified time point: baseline pretreatment blood. Treatment: 15 Gy SBRT to primary tumor, nephrectomy 4 weeks later. These data come from a study of radiation and T cells in renal cell carcinoma. Study context: Nephrectomy followed 15 Gy stereotactic body radiation by 4 weeks. Overall study findings and caveats: No pretreatment tumor biopsies were available for baseline clonotypes. In blood, top tumor clones expanded by 2 weeks, shrinking by 4.

The sample was blood, taken from a patient whose treatment included radiotherapy and nephrectomy. The rearrangement links TRBV27 to TRBJ2-7, with D possibly TRBD2 on 6 matching bases. The receptor was derived from a man between 50 and 59 years old with renal cell carcinoma. CDR3 sequence reads: CASSPRRESYEQYF. CDR3 nucleotides: TGTGCCAGCAGTCCACGGCGGGAATCCTACGAGCAGTACTTC.